Listed below are T cell receptor beta chains from one sample, sequenced in a study of T cell responses to AZD1222 COVID-19 vaccine. Assay used: immunoSEQ multiplex PCR; TCRdb lists only in-frame clones, some missing. The sample contains approximately 120,000 clones, 88% of which appear only once. The input for sequencing was peripheral blood, taken on day 0 of AZD1222 vaccination. The receptors here all came from an adult in good health. CDR3s include the opening cysteine and the closing phenylalanine or tryptophan. The D gene is left open where the match is weak. Clone size is stated in some rows and not others, as once, few, many or a class when expanded.

J,V,size,D,DNA,CDR3
TRBJ1-6,TRBV27,-,TRBD1,TGTGCCAGCAGTTTATCGAGACAGGGGTATTCACCCCTCCACTTT,CASSLSRQGYSPLHF
TRBJ2-5,TRBV5-4,-,-,TGTGCCAGCAGCTCCCCCTCACAAGCAGGAGAGACCCAGTACTTC,CASSSPSQAGETQYF
TRBJ1-2,TRBV5-1,-,TRBD1,TGCGCCAGCAGCCCGCGGACAGGGGGCCCTAACTATGGCTACACCTTC,CASSPRTGGPNYGYTF
TRBJ1-4,TRBV5-1,-,TRBD1,TGCGCCAGCAGAAGAAGCACAGGGGTAGGGGAAAAACTGTTTTTT,CASRRSTGVGEKLFF
TRBJ1-5,TRBV24-1,-,TRBD1,TGTGCCACCAGCCGAAGCGGGACAGGAAACCAGCCCCAGCATTTT,CATSRSGTGNQPQHF
TRBJ1-1,TRBV27,few,-,TGTGCCAGCGACCACTCGGGTCTCAGGGGCACTGAAGCTTTCTTT,CASDHSGLRGTEAFF
TRBJ2-7,TRBV3-1/TRBV3-2,few,-,TGTGCCAGCAGCCGACTGAAGGGGCTCTACGAGCAGTACTTC,CASSRLKGLYEQYF
TRBJ2-2,TRBV7-3,-,-,TGTGCCAGCAGCTCAGGGTGGGGTGTAACCGGGGAGCTGTTTTTT,CASSSGWGVTGELFF
TRBJ1-6,TRBV10-3,-,-,TGTGCCACCTTCGCCGGGCGTCAGAATTCACCCCTCCACTTT,CATFAGRQNSPLHF
TRBJ1-2,TRBV6-5,-,-,TGTGCCAGCCGCCCGGACACCTTTAACTATGGCTACACCTTC,CASRPDTFNYGYTF
TRBJ1-5,TRBV6-1,-,TRBD1,TGTGCCAGCAGTGAATTTGGGGACAGAATTAATCAGCCCCAGCATTTT,CASSEFGDRINQPQHF
TRBJ2-4,TRBV19,-,-,TGTGCCAGTAGCTCCAGTTCGCTCCAACCAGCCAAAAACATTCAGTACTTC,CASSSSSLQPAKNIQYF
TRBJ2-7,TRBV6-5,-,TRBD1,TGTGCCAGCAGTTACTCGAATCAGGGGGTGTACGAGCAGTACTTC,CASSYSNQGVYEQYF
TRBJ2-4,TRBV28,-,-,TGTGCCAGCAGCACTGTACAGGGTTCCAAAAACATTCAGTACTTC,CASSTVQGSKNIQYF
TRBJ1-2,TRBV28,-,-,TGTGCCAGCAGTTCTGCCGAGGGCTACACCTTC,CASSSAEGYTF
TRBJ1-2,TRBV5-4,-,-,TGTGCCAGCAGCTTTGCAGCCTCATATGGCTACACCTTC,CASSFAASYGYTF
TRBJ2-1,TRBV13,-,TRBD2,TGTGCCAGCAGCCTCCTAGCGGGGGGTGTAGGTGAGCAGTTCTTC,CASSLLAGGVGEQFF
TRBJ1-4,TRBV19,-,-,TGTGCCAGTAGTGCCCAGAGGGTTGGAAAACTGTTTTTT,CASSAQRVGKLFF
TRBJ1-5,TRBV4-1,-,-,TGCGCCAGCAGCTACTCCAGGGACGTAGGGCAGCCCCAGCATTTT,CASSYSRDVGQPQHF
TRBJ2-7,TRBV4-3,-,-,TGCGCCAGCAGCCAAGACAGGGGTTCCTACGAGCAGTACTTC,CASSQDRGSYEQYF
TRBJ2-2,TRBV27,-,-,TGTGCCAGCACCCTTGGGGGCGCGGTCACCGGGGAGCTGTTTTTT,CASTLGGAVTGELFF
TRBJ1-1,TRBV6-5,-,-,TGTGCCACCAGAGTTGGGGGCTTAGGTAACACTGAAGCTTTCTTT,CATRVGGLGNTEAFF
TRBJ2-2,TRBV6-6,-,TRBD1,TGTGCCAGCAGTTACAGGGGGCCCGGGGAGCCGTTTTTT,CASSYRGPGEPFF
TRBJ2-7,TRBV29-1,-,-,TGCAGCGTTTTGTTAAGGAACCGCTACGAGCAGTACTTC,CSVLLRNRYEQYF
TRBJ2-7,TRBV14,-,-,TGTGCCAGCAGCCACGACTCGGGACGCGGCTACGAGCAGTACTTC,CASSHDSGRGYEQYF
TRBJ1-1,TRBV27,-,-,TGTGCCAGCAGTCGCCGGACAGTTCCAGGGGTGAACACTGAAGCTTTCTTT,CASSRRTVPGVNTEAFF
TRBJ2-7,TRBV10-3,-,TRBD1,TGTGCCACCTACGACAGGGGTAGAGGGGAGCAGTACTTC,CATYDRGRGEQYF
TRBJ1-3,TRBV7-3,once,-,TGTGCCAGCAGTCGCGACAGCAGCTCTGGAAACACCATATATTTT,CASSRDSSSGNTIYF
TRBJ1-4,TRBV2,-,TRBD1,TGTGCCAGCAGTTACAGGGGACGTGAAAAACTGTTTTTT,CASSYRGREKLFF
TRBJ1-2,TRBV27,-,-,TGTGCCAGCAGAGTCCCGGGGGGGACCTATGGCTACACCTTC,CASRVPGGTYGYTF
TRBJ2-1,TRBV10-3,-,TRBD2,TGTGCCAGCCGGACTAGCGGGAGCGATGAGCAGTTCTTC,CASRTSGSDEQFF
TRBJ1-2,TRBV18,-,TRBD1,TGTGCCAGCTCACCACTAGAGAACAGGGGTATCGGCTACACCTTC,CASSPLENRGIGYTF
TRBJ1-4,TRBV2,-,-,TGTGCCAGCAGGCCGACTCCTGCGCCTAATGAAAAACTGTTTTTT,CASRPTPAPNEKLFF
TRBJ1-1,TRBV5-5,-,TRBD1,TGTGCCAGCAGCGCCGGACAGGGCATGAACACTGAAGCTTTCTTT,CASSAGQGMNTEAFF
TRBJ1-4,TRBV18,-,-,TGTGCCAGCTCACTACCAAGGAATTCTCCCCACCGGAGTGAAAAACTGTTTTTT,CASSLPRNSPHRSEKLFF
TRBJ2-3,TRBV7-8,-,-,TGTGCCAGCACCAGAGGGCGGAGCACAGATACGCAGTATTTT,CASTRGRSTDTQYF
TRBJ1-1,TRBV6-5,-,-,TGTGCCAGCAGCTTGGACCGTTTGAACACTGAAGCTTTCTTT,CASSLDRLNTEAFF
TRBJ2-1,TRBV7-9,-,TRBD2,TGTGCCAGCAGCCCTCGCGGGGGGGAACCGGTATCCAATGAGCAGTTCTTC,CASSPRGGEPVSNEQFF
TRBJ2-1,TRBV7-3,-,-,TGTGCCAGCAGCTTAAAAGTAGGGGCTAGTAAGGACAATGAGCAGTTCTTC,CASSLKVGASKDNEQFF